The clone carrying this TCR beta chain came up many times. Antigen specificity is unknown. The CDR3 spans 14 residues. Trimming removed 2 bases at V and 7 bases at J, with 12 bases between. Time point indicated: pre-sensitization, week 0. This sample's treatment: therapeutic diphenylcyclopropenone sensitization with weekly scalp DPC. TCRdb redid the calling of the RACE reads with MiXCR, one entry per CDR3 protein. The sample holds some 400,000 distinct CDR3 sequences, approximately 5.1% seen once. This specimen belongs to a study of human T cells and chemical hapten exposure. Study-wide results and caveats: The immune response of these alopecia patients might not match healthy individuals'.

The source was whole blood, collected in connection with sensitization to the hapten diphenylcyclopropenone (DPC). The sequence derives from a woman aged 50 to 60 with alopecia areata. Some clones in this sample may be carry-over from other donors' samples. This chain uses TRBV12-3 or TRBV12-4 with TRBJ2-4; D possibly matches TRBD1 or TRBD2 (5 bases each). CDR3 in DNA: TGTGCCAGCAGTTTAAGGGACGGCCTCAACATTCAGTACTTC. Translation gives CASSLRDGLNIQYF.